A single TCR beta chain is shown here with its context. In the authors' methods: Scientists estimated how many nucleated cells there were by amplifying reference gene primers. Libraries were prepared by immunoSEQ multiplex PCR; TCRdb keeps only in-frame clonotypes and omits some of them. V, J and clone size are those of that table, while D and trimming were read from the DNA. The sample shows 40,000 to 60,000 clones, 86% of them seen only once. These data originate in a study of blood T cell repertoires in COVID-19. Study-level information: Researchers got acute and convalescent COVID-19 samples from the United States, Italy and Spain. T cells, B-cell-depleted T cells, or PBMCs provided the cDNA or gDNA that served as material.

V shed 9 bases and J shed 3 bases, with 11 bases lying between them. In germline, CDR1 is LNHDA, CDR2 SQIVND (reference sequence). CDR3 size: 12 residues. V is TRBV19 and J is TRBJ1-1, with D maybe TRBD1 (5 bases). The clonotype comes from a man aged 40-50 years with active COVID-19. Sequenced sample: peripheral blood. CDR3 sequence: CASNWGDTEAFF. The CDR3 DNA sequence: TGTGCCAGCAACTGGGGGGACACTGAAGCTTTCTTT.